This is a list of T cell receptor beta chains from one sample in a study of shared clonotypes between healthy human individuals. The repertoire was sequenced with immunoSEQ multiplex PCR; TCRdb's copy has only in-frame clones and lacks some. The table lists 550,000 to 750,000 clones, about 90% of them singletons. The specimen was naive CD8+ T cells sorted from blood. These receptor sequences come from a man aged 25-45 years in good health. CDR3s include the opening cysteine and the closing phenylalanine or tryptophan. The order of the fields is clone size, V gene, D gene, CDR3 length, J gene, CDR3 protein, CDR3 DNA. The D gene is left open where the match is weak. A row's size may be missing; if present it is once, few, many or a size class.

-	TRBV27	-	17	TRBJ2-5	CASSSRFGGVKQETQYF	TGTGCCAGCAGTTCACGCTTTGGCGGAGTCAAACAAGAGACCCAGTACTTC
-	TRBV4-1	-	15	TRBJ2-2	CASRLEGGALGELFF	TGCGCCAGCAGGCTCGAGGGGGGCGCTCTCGGGGAGCTGTTTTTT
-	TRBV27	TRBD1	17	TRBJ2-1	CASSAAGTATQYNEQFF	TGTGCCAGCAGTGCAGCCGGGACAGCCACACAATACAATGAGCAGTTCTTC
few	TRBV4-1	-	15	TRBJ2-2	CASSPLSPGTGELFF	TGCGCCAGCAGCCCCCTCTCGCCGGGGACCGGGGAGCTGTTTTTT
-	TRBV28	-	13	TRBJ1-1	CASSFRKNTEAFF	TGTGCCAGCAGTTTCCGCAAGAACACTGAAGCTTTCTTT
-	TRBV5-5	TRBD2	17	TRBJ2-3	CASSLVRGRTSTDTQYF	TGTGCCAGCAGCTTGGTTCGCGGGAGGACTAGCACAGATACGCAGTATTTT
-	TRBV5-4	-	12	TRBJ2-7	CASSAETYEQYF	TGTGCCAGCAGCGCAGAAACCTACGAGCAGTACTTC
-	TRBV27	TRBD2	17	TRBJ2-1	CASTSYHSGLGNNEQFF	TGTGCCAGCACTTCTTATCATTCGGGACTAGGGAATAATGAGCAGTTCTTC
-	TRBV9	TRBD1	17	TRBJ1-3	CASSLRTGDSVGNTIYF	TGTGCCAGCAGCTTACGGACAGGGGATAGCGTTGGAAACACCATATATTTT
-	TRBV7-9	-	11	TRBJ2-2	CASADTGELFF	TGTGCCAGCGCTGACACCGGGGAGCTGTTTTTT
once	TRBV6-1	-	15	TRBJ2-7	CASSEFWRGPYEQYF	TGTGCCAGCAGTGAATTTTGGCGGGGCCCCTACGAGCAGTACTTC
-	TRBV27	TRBD2	15	TRBJ2-4	CASSQGLAEKNIQYF	TGTGCCAGCAGTCAGGGACTAGCGGAGAAAAACATTCAGTACTTC
few	TRBV6-6	-	14	TRBJ1-4	CASHRDPDNEKLFF	TGTGCCAGCCACCGGGACCCAGACAATGAAAAACTGTTTTTT
-	TRBV29-1	-	11	TRBJ2-7	CSVEDLGEQYF	TGCAGCGTTGAAGATCTGGGGGAGCAGTACTTC
once	TRBV5-1	-	14	TRBJ2-5	CASSMQANWETQYF	TGCGCCAGCAGTATGCAGGCAAATTGGGAGACCCAGTACTTC
-	TRBV11-3	-	15	TRBJ2-3	CASSPRGSSTDTQYF	TGTGCCAGCAGCCCCCGGGGTAGTAGCACAGATACGCAGTATTTT
-	TRBV19	TRBD2	17	TRBJ2-7	CASSRGQTGLAGYEQYF	TGTGCCAGTAGTAGGGGACAGACGGGACTAGCGGGCTACGAGCAGTACTTC
-	TRBV14	-	14	TRBJ2-6	CASSPQGGANVLTF	TGTGCCAGCAGCCCGCAAGGTGGGGCCAACGTCCTGACTTTC
-	TRBV7-9	-	15	TRBJ2-1	CASSPTSNPNNEQFF	TGTGCCAGCAGCCCCACTTCGAACCCAAACAATGAGCAGTTCTTC
-	TRBV27	TRBD1	14	TRBJ2-7	CASSFRDRAHEQYF	TGTGCCAGCAGTTTCCGGGACAGGGCCCACGAGCAGTACTTC
-	TRBV11-2	TRBD2	16	TRBJ2-5	CASSSTGLAEEETQYF	TGTGCCAGCAGCTCAACCGGACTAGCGGAGGAAGAGACCCAGTACTTC
-	TRBV6-6	TRBD1	15	TRBJ2-5	CASSYPDRGKETQYF	TGTGCCAGCAGTTACCCGGACAGGGGGAAAGAGACCCAGTACTTC
-	TRBV16	-	14	TRBJ1-3	CASSPGGSGNTIYF	TGTGCCAGCAGCCCTGGAGGATCTGGAAACACCATATATTTT
-	TRBV18	-	17	TRBJ1-2	CASSPLSGGREKKGYTF	TGTGCCAGCTCACCATTGTCCGGGGGAAGGGAAAAAAAAGGCTACACCTTC
-	TRBV5-4	-	14	TRBJ2-7	CASSPGGSSYEQYF	TGTGCCAGCAGCCCGGGTGGGAGCTCCTACGAGCAGTACTTC
-	TRBV29-1	TRBD1	13	TRBJ2-7	CSATGTGAYEQYF	TGCAGCGCCACTGGGACAGGGGCCTACGAGCAGTACTTC
few	TRBV19	-	13	TRBJ1-1	CASSIGGFAEAFF	TGTGCCAGTAGTATTGGGGGATTCGCTGAAGCTTTCTTT
-	TRBV6-5	-	11	TRBJ1-1	CASSTGTEAFF	TGTGCCAGCAGCACCGGGACTGAAGCTTTCTTT
-	TRBV7-9	-	12	TRBJ2-1	CASADLGEEQFF	TGTGCCAGCGCGGATTTGGGGGAGGAGCAGTTCTTC
few	TRBV25-1	-	14	TRBJ1-5	CASSELDSKQPQHF	TGTGCCAGCAGTGAACTGGACAGCAAACAGCCCCAGCATTTT
-	TRBV23-1	-	17	TRBJ2-2	CASSQSTPRGNTGELFF	TGCGCCAGCAGTCAATCAACCCCAAGGGGCAACACCGGGGAGCTGTTTTTT
once	TRBV9	-	15	TRBJ1-3	CASADPWESGNTIYF	TGTGCCAGCGCGGACCCTTGGGAGTCTGGAAACACCATATATTTT
-	TRBV28	-	15	TRBJ2-5	CASSMEGTGEETQYF	TGTGCCAGCAGCATGGAGGGAACAGGGGAAGAGACCCAGTACTTC
few	TRBV19	-	13	TRBJ2-7	CASSMLGLREQYF	TGTGCCAGTAGTATGTTAGGACTAAGGGAGCAGTACTTC
-	TRBV2	-	13	TRBJ2-2	CASNAGNTGELFF	TGTGCCAGCAACGCGGGAAACACCGGGGAGCTGTTTTTT
-	TRBV30	-	13	TRBJ1-2	CAWRFMGIEGYTF	TGTGCCTGGAGGTTCATGGGGATCGAGGGCTACACCTTC
-	TRBV11-2	-	15	TRBJ2-1	CASRPRILAGHEQFF	TGTGCCAGCAGACCCCGGATCCTGGCGGGACATGAGCAGTTCTTC
once	TRBV27	-	13	TRBJ2-1	CASSLPGRREQFF	TGTGCCAGCAGTCTCCCCGGCAGGCGCGAGCAGTTCTTC
once	TRBV10-3	-	15	TRBJ2-1	CATRIGGLADNEQFF	TGTGCCACCCGCATCGGGGGACTTGCCGACAATGAGCAGTTCTTC
-	TRBV7-2	-	15	TRBJ2-5	CASSLDPTGWETQYF	TGTGCCAGCAGCTTAGACCCCACAGGTTGGGAGACCCAGTACTTC
-	TRBV10-3	-	11	TRBJ1-1	CAISGNTEAFF	TGTGCCATCTCGGGGAACACTGAAGCTTTCTTT
once	TRBV9	-	14	TRBJ2-1	CASSTLGEGNEQFF	TGTGCCAGCAGCACCCTGGGTGAAGGCAATGAGCAGTTCTTC
once	TRBV7-2	-	16	TRBJ1-6	CASSLSGPGRNSPLHF	TGTGCCAGCAGCTTATCAGGGCCAGGTCGTAATTCACCCCTCCACTTT
-	TRBV21-1	-	15	TRBJ1-3	CASSKELSSGNTIYF	TGTGCCAGCAGCAAAGAATTGAGCTCTGGAAACACCATATATTTT
-	TRBV5-6	TRBD1	12	TRBJ1-1	CASSPGGSEAFF	TGTGCCAGCAGCCCAGGGGGTTCTGAAGCTTTCTTT
-	TRBV27	-	15	TRBJ1-5	CASRQGQYSNQPQHF	TGTGCCAGCAGACAAGGACAGTATAGCAATCAGCCCCAGCATTTT
few	TRBV2	-	10	TRBJ1-1	CASRGKRAFF	TGTGCCAGCAGAGGAAAAAGAGCTTTCTTT
-	TRBV11-2	-	14	TRBJ2-1	CASSPRPRENEQFF	TGTGCCAGCAGCCCCCGGCCACGTGAAAATGAGCAGTTCTTC
-	TRBV11-2	TRBD2	16	TRBJ2-1	CASSLELAGVGNEQFF	TGTGCCAGCAGCTTAGAACTAGCGGGAGTAGGTAATGAGCAGTTCTTC
-	TRBV7-3	TRBD1	15	TRBJ2-3	CASSLQTGGADTQYF	TGTGCCAGCAGCTTGCAGACAGGGGGCGCAGATACGCAGTATTTT
-	TRBV13	-	14	TRBJ1-4	CASSWGAANEKLFF	TGTGCCAGCAGCTGGGGGGCGGCTAATGAAAAACTGTTTTTT
-	TRBV4-2	-	12	TRBJ1-2	CAVGRRGYGYTF	TGTGCCGTTGGGAGGAGGGGCTATGGCTACACCTTC
-	TRBV7-2	-	12	TRBJ2-1	CAGDPFGNEQFF	TGTGCGGGGGACCCCTTCGGGAATGAGCAGTTCTTC
-	TRBV27	-	15	TRBJ2-6	CASSLGGLGANVLTF	TGTGCCAGCAGTTTAGGGGGGCTCGGGGCCAACGTCCTGACTTTC
-	TRBV27	-	15	TRBJ1-4	CASSLGGTANEKLFF	TGTGCCAGCAGTCTAGGTGGGACGGCTAATGAAAAACTGTTTTTT
once	TRBV7-9	TRBD2	17	TRBJ2-5	CASSLNPGLAGQETQYF	TGTGCCAGCAGCCTAAATCCGGGACTAGCGGGGCAAGAGACCCAGTACTTC
-	TRBV6-5	-	14	TRBJ1-1	CASSYRGRGTEAFF	TGTGCCAGCAGTTACCGCGGGCGGGGAACTGAAGCTTTCTTT